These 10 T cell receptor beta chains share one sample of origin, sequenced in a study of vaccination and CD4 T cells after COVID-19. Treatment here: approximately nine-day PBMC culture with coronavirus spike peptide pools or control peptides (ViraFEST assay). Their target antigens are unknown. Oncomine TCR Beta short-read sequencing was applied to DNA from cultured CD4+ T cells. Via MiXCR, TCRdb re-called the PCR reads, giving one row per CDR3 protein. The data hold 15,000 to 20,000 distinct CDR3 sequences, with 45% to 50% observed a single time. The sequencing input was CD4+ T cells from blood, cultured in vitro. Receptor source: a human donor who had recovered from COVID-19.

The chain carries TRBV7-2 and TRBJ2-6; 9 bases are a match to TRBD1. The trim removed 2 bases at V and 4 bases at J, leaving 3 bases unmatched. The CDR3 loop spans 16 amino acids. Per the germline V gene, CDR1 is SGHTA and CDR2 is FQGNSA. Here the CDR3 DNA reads TGTGCCAGCAGCTTAACAGGGGGCGCAGGGGCCAACGTCCTGACTTTC. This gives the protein CASSLTGGAGANVLTF.

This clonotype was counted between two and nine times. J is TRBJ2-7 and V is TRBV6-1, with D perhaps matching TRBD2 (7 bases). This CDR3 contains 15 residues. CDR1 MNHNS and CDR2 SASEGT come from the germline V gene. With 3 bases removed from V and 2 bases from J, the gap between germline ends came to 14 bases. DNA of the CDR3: TGTGCCAGCAGTGAGGGGCCGGGGGGCGCCTACGAGCAGTACTTC. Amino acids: CASSEGPGGAYEQYF.

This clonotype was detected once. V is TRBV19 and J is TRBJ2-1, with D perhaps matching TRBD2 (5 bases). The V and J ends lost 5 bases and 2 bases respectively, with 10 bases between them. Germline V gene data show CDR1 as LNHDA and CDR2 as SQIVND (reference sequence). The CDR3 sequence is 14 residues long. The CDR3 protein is CASSPSSPYNEQFF. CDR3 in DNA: TGTGCCAGTAGTCCATCTAGCCCCTACAATGAGCAGTTCTTC.

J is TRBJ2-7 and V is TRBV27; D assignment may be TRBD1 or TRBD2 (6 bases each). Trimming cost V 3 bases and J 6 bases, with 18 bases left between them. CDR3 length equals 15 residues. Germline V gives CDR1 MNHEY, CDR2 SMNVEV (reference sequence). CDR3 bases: TGTGCCAGCAGTTTTGACGGGCTAGGGGGGACCGAGCAGTACTTC. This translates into CASSFDGLGGTEQYF.

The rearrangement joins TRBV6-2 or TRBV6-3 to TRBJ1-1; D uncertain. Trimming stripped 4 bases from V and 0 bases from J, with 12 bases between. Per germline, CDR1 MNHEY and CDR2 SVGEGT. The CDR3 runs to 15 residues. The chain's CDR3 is CASSSHGGLNTEAFF. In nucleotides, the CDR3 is TGTGCCAGCAGTTCCCATGGTGGCTTGAACACTGAAGCTTTCTTT.

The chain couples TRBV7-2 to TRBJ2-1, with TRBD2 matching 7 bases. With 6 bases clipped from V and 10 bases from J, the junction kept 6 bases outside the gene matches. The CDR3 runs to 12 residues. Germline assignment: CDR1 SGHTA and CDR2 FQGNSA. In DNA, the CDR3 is TGTGCCAGCAGTCGTCACGGGGGGGAGCAGTTCTTC. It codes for CASSRHGGEQFF.

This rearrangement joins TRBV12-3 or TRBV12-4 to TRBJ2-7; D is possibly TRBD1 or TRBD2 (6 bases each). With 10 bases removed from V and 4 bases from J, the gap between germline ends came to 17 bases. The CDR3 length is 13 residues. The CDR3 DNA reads TGTGCCATCAGATCGAGGGGGGTATACGAGCAGTACTTC. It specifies CAIRSRGVYEQYF.

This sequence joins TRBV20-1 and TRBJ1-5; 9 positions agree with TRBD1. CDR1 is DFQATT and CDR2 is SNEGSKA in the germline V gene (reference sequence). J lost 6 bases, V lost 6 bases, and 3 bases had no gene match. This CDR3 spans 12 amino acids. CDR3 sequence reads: CSARQGGQPQHF. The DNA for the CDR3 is TGCAGTGCAAGACAGGGGGGTCAGCCCCAGCATTTT.

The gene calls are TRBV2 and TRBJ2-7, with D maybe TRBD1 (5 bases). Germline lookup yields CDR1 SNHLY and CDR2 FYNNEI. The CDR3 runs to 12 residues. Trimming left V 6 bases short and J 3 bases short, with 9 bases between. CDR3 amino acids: CASSRDFYEQYF. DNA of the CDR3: TGTGCCAGCAGCAGGGATTTCTACGAGCAGTACTTC.

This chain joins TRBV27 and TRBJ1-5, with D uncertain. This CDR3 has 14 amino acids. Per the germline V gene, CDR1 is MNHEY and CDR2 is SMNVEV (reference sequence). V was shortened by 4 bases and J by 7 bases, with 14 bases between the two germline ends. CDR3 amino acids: CASSSRLDGQPQHF. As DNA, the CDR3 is TGTGCCAGCAGTTCCCGACTCGATGGGCAGCCCCAGCATTTT.